This T cell receptor beta chain is from a study of blood T cell repertoires in COVID-19. Clones were sequenced by immunoSEQ multiplex PCR, and TCRdb holds only the in-frame ones, with some missing. The table lists approximately 91,000 clones, roughly 71% of them singletons. Material for sequencing was peripheral blood. This clonotype was obtained from a woman of 80 years or more with acute or convalescent COVID-19.

The CDR3 DNA follows: TGTGCCACTGACAGGGTGGGGAACACTGAAGCTTTCTTT. Translating it yields CATDRVGNTEAFF. The J gene is TRBJ1-1, the V gene TRBV2; 7 bases are a match to TRBD1. In germline, CDR1 is SNHLY, CDR2 FYNNEI. V trimming: 10 bases; J trimming: 1 base; junction bases outside the gene matches: 6. The CDR3 is 13 residues long.